The 27 T cell receptor beta chains below come from one sample, sequenced in a study of control samples from healthy donors and cancer patients. Clones were sequenced by immunoSEQ multiplex PCR, and TCRdb holds only the in-frame ones, with some missing. Of some 120,000 clones in the sample, about 90% were seen once. The sample was blood. Source of these receptors: a man between 18 and 29 years old in good health.

This clone was detected once. This chain uses TRBV7-8 with TRBJ1-1; no definite D call. There are 14 residues in the CDR3. Germline V gene lookup returns CDR1 SGHVS and CDR2 FQNEAQ. Deletions cut 5 bases from V and 1 base from J, with 11 bases between. The CDR3 region has the DNA TGTGCCAGCAGCCCAGGACGTACGAACACTGAAGCTTTCTTT. Encoded protein: CASSPGRTNTEAFF.

J is TRBJ2-3 and V is TRBV24-1; TRBD2 is a possible D gene (5 bases). The CDR3 has 19 amino acids. Germline assignment: CDR1 KGHDR and CDR2 SFDVKD. V shed 2 bases and J shed 0 bases, with 20 bases lying between them. The CDR3 loop reads CATSDSTWTVQASTDTQYF. The DNA for the CDR3 is TGTGCCACCAGTGATTCTACTTGGACTGTGCAGGCTAGCACAGATACGCAGTATTTT.

This clone was counted once. The chain has TRBV6-4 and TRBJ1-2; the D is unclear. The CDR3 loop spans 13 amino acids. Trimming removed 5 bases at V and 1 base at J, with 8 bases between. The germline gives CDR1 MRHNA, CDR2 SNTAGT. Here the CDR3 reads CASSLNFNYGYTF. CDR3 coding DNA: TGTGCCAGCAGTCTCAATTTTAACTATGGCTACACCTTC.

The chain has TRBV2 and TRBJ2-1, with 11 bases that match TRBD2. V gave up 4 bases and J gave up 7 bases; unmatched junction bases: 6. The germline V gene encodes CDR1 SNHLY and CDR2 FYNNEI. This CDR3 region has 15 residues. This chain's CDR3 is CASSATSGTRNEQFF. CDR3 in DNA: TGTGCCAGCAGTGCGACTAGCGGGACGCGTAATGAGCAGTTCTTC.

This chain links TRBV5-1 with TRBJ1-4, with D uncertain. The CDR3 has 11 residues. Germline loops: CDR1 SGHRS, CDR2 YFSETQ. With 0 bases removed from V and 6 bases from J, the gap between germline ends came to 0 bases. The DNA of the CDR3 is TGCGCCAGCAGCTTGGATGAAAAACTGTTTTTT. Amino acids: CASSLDEKLFF.

A single count supports this clone. The chain has TRBV18 and TRBJ2-1, with 10 bases lining up with TRBD1. Trimming removed 4 bases from V and 6 bases from J; junction bases left unmatched: 9. The CDR3 has 16 residues. The germline gives CDR1 KGHSH, CDR2 LQKENI. This chain's CDR3 is CASSLDRGNLGNEQFF. The CDR3 bases are TGTGCCAGCTCACTGGACAGGGGGAATCTCGGCAATGAGCAGTTCTTC.

J is TRBJ2-3 and V is TRBV5-1; D ambiguous. Germline CDR1 and CDR2: SGHRS and YFSETQ. The CDR3 totals 12 residues. Trimming left V 4 bases short and J 0 bases short, with 3 bases between. This CDR3 reads CASSPSTDTQYF. DNA of the CDR3: TGCGCCAGCAGCCCCAGCACAGATACGCAGTATTTT. Looking up the rest from reference TRBV5-1 and TRBJ2-3 gives the full variable domain: KAGVTQTPRYLIKTRGQQVTLSCSPISGHRSVSWYQQTPGQGLQFLFEYFSETQRNKGNFPGRFSGRQFSNSRSEMNVSTLELGDSALYLCASSPSTDTQYFGPGTRLTVL.

This clone has a handful of counts. V is TRBV19 and J is TRBJ1-5, with TRBD1 as a possible D gene (5 bases). Germline loops: CDR1 LNHDA, CDR2 SQIVND (reference sequence). The ends were cut back, 5 bases at V and 9 bases at J, with 20 bases in the middle. This CDR3 contains 15 residues. The CDR3 DNA sequence: TGTGCCAGTAGTCGCCCGATTTCTGAGGGACCGCCCCAGCATTTT. As protein: CASSRPISEGPPQHF.

The chain has TRBV5-4 and TRBJ2-1, with a possible D match to TRBD1 (5 bases). Trimming stripped 1 base from V and 5 bases from J, with 10 bases between. Germline lookup yields CDR1 SGHNT and CDR2 YYREEE (reference sequence). The CDR3 is 14 amino acids. The CDR3 loop reads CASSLMNRNNEQFF. Written as DNA, the CDR3 is TGTGCCAGCAGCTTGATGAACAGGAACAATGAGCAGTTCTTC.

This chain joins TRBV7-2 and TRBJ2-6; D is unclear. Deletions cut 3 bases from V and 4 bases from J, with 7 bases between. Germline CDR1 reads SGHTA; CDR2 reads FQGNSA. This CDR3 comprises 14 residues. The CDR3 protein is CASSFTPGANVLTF. Here the CDR3 DNA reads TGTGCCAGCAGCTTTACTCCCGGGGCCAACGTCCTGACTTTC.

This clone was recorded a few times. This chain uses TRBV10-1 with TRBJ2-5, with D possibly TRBD1 on 6 matching bases. The CDR3 has 14 amino acids. Deletions cut 5 bases from V and 2 bases from J, with 12 bases between. Germline V gives CDR1 WNHNN, CDR2 SYGVQD (reference sequence). The CDR3, as DNA: TGCGCCAGCAGTACAGGACAGACTCAAGAGACCCAGTACTTC. Residues: CASSTGQTQETQYF.

The rearrangement links TRBV5-1 to TRBJ2-4, with unresolved D. The ends were cut back, 0 bases at V and 3 bases at J, with 13 bases in the middle. Germline lookup yields CDR1 SGHRS and CDR2 YFSETQ. The CDR3 spans 16 residues. This chain's CDR3 is CASSLGGSQNKNIQYF. Here the CDR3 DNA reads TGCGCCAGCAGCTTGGGCGGTTCACAGAACAAAAACATTCAGTACTTC.

In nucleotides, the CDR3 is TGTGCCAGCAGTCAGTTCTACAATGAGCAGTTCTTC. Its protein is CASSQFYNEQFF. J is TRBJ2-1 and V is TRBV6-2 or TRBV6-3, with D uncertain. The V end was cut by 5 bases, the J end by 3 bases, with 5 bases between. Germline loops: CDR1 MNHEY, CDR2 SVGEGT. The CDR3 loop spans 12 amino acids.

The chain combines TRBV28 with TRBJ2-1; D is undetermined. CDR1 and CDR2 from the germline V gene are MDHEN and SYDVKM. Trimming took off 7 bases at V and 0 bases at J, with 10 bases between the two ends. The CDR3 totals 14 residues. The CDR3 is CASIRGSSYNEQFF. CDR3 DNA sequence: TGTGCCAGCATTCGAGGAAGCTCCTACAATGAGCAGTTCTTC.

The genes are TRBV7-3 and TRBJ2-6; tentatively, D is TRBD1 (5 bases). CDR3 length: 14 amino acids. Germline-derived CDR1 and CDR2 are SGHTA and FQGTGA. The V end was cut by 3 bases, the J end by 2 bases, with 5 bases between. CDR3 residues: CASSFRAGANVLTF. CDR3 DNA sequence: TGTGCCAGCAGCTTCAGGGCTGGGGCCAACGTCCTGACTTTC.

The gene calls are TRBV10-3 and TRBJ2-2; TRBD1 aligns across 10 bases. The V segment lost 11 bases and the J segment 4 bases; nucleotides outside the gene matches: 4. This CDR3 is 13 amino acids long. Per germline, CDR1 ENHRY and CDR2 SYGVKD. CDR3 bases: TGTGCCGCAGGGACAGGGGTCACCGGGGAGCTGTTTTTT. Amino acid sequence: CAAGTGVTGELFF.

V usage is TRBV29-1 and J usage is TRBJ1-1, with TRBD1 matching over 7 bases. CDR1 and CDR2 from the germline V gene are SQVTM and ANQGSEA. The trim removed 1 base at V and 0 bases at J, leaving 5 bases unmatched. This CDR3 has 15 amino acids. This chain's CDR3 is CSVEAFRGVNTEAFF. CDR3 DNA sequence: TGCAGCGTTGAAGCTTTCAGGGGGGTGAACACTGAAGCTTTCTTT.

This chain joins TRBV7-6 and TRBJ2-7, with D perhaps TRBD1 (5 bases). V was shortened by 4 bases and J by 2 bases, with 21 bases between the two germline ends. This CDR3 is built from 17 residues. Per the germline V gene, CDR1 is SGHVS and CDR2 is FNYEAQ. CDR3 DNA: TGTGCCAGCAGCTCAGTGGTGGTGGCAGGGAAAGCCTACGAGCAGTACTTC. This translates into CASSSVVVAGKAYEQYF.

The chain joins TRBV19 to TRBJ2-7; 13 nucleotides agree with TRBD2. The CDR3 is 15 residues long. CDR1 is LNHDA, CDR2 SQIVND, per germline (reference sequence). The V segment lost 3 bases and the J segment 6 bases; nucleotides outside the gene matches: 5. This CDR3 is CASSIGTSGISEQYF. In DNA form, the CDR3 reads TGTGCCAGTAGTATCGGGACTAGCGGGATCTCCGAGCAGTACTTC. Complete variable domain (other parts from reference TRBV19 and TRBJ2-7): DGGITQSPKYLFRKEGQNVTLSCEQNLNHDAMYWYRQDPGQGLRLIYYSQIVNDFQKGDIAEGYSVSREKKESFPLTVTSAQKNPTAFYLCASSIGTSGISEQYFGPGTRLTVT.

The rearrangement links TRBV29-1 to TRBJ2-7, with TRBD1 matching over 7 bases. From germline, CDR1 is SQVTM and CDR2 ANQGSEA. The trim removed 7 bases at V and 7 bases at J, leaving 10 bases unmatched. The CDR3 totals 12 residues. The CDR3 bases are TGCAGCGCCCTAGAGGGGGCGCGAGAGCAGTACTTC. This translates into CSALEGAREQYF.

About this clone: The junction and the germline gene differ at one end; a read error may be behind it. This chain joins TRBV7-9 and TRBJ1-2, with 7 bases lining up with TRBD1. Per the germline V gene, CDR1 is SEHNR and CDR2 is FQNEAQ (reference sequence). This CDR3 spans 16 amino acids. The CDR3 bases are TGTGCCAGCAGCTTAGAATCCCGAGGGGGCTCCTATCGCTACACCTTC. This translates into CASSLESRGGSYRYTF.

V and J are TRBV3-1 (or the pseudogene TRBV3-2) and TRBJ2-1; the D call may be TRBD1 or TRBD2 (5 bases each). Per the germline V gene, CDR1 is LGHDT and CDR2 is YNNKEL (reference sequence). The V gene lost 4 bases and the J gene lost 5 bases, with 9 bases spanning the gap. CDR3 length equals 13 residues. The CDR3 nucleotides are TGTGCCAGCAGCCCGGGACGCCACAATGAGCAGTTCTTC. It yields the protein CASSPGRHNEQFF.

V is TRBV7-9 and J is TRBJ2-2; 7 bases agree with TRBD2. The CDR3 covers 16 residues. CDR1 SEHNR and CDR2 FQNEAQ come from the germline V gene (reference sequence). The V segment lost 1 base and the J segment 1 base; nucleotides outside the gene matches: 3. CDR3 DNA sequence: TGTGCCAGCAGCTTAGATGGGAGGGTGAACACCGGGGAGCTGTTTTTT. This gives the protein CASSLDGRVNTGELFF.

The chain employs TRBV7-3 and TRBJ2-2; 9 bases fit TRBD1. Per germline, CDR1 SGHTA and CDR2 FQGTGA. Trimming cost V 2 bases and J 0 bases; bases outside gene matches: 1. CDR3 length: 16 residues. CDR3 region: CASSLWDRANTGELFF. CDR3 in DNA: TGTGCCAGCAGCTTATGGGACAGGGCGAACACCGGGGAGCTGTTTTTT.

V is TRBV18 and J is TRBJ1-4, with 10 bases identical to TRBD1. This CDR3 has 14 amino acids. CDR1 and CDR2 from the germline V gene are KGHSH and LQKENI. V was pared by 3 bases and J by 8 bases, with 3 bases of the junction left unmatched. The CDR3 loop is CASSPGQGYEKLFF. CDR3 in DNA: TGTGCCAGCTCACCGGGACAGGGGTACGAAAAACTGTTTTTT. The full variable domain, its missing parts supplied by reference TRBV18 and TRBJ1-4, is NAGVMQNPRHLVRRRGQEARLRCSPMKGHSHVYWYRQLPEEGLKFMVYLQKENIIDESGMPKERFSAEFPKEGPSILRIQQVVRGDSAAYFCASSPGQGYEKLFFGSGTQLSVL.

The chain employs TRBV11-3 and TRBJ2-7, with TRBD2 matching 8 bases. The CDR3 runs to 15 residues. Looked up from germline, CDR1 is SGHNT and CDR2 is YENEEA. V lost 0 bases and J lost 0; bases outside the gene matches: 1. CDR3 protein: CASSLDGRGSYEQYF. Written as DNA, the CDR3 is TGTGCCAGCAGCTTAGACGGGAGGGGCTCCTACGAGCAGTACTTC.

The V gene is TRBV27, the J gene TRBJ1-4; the D is unclear. Per the germline V gene, CDR1 is MNHEY and CDR2 is SMNVEV (reference sequence). Trimming left V 8 bases short and J 8 bases short, with 12 bases between. This CDR3 has 12 amino acids. CDR3 DNA sequence: TGTGCCAGCTCCTCCGGGAACGAAAAACTGTTTTTT. It codes for CASSSGNEKLFF. The whole variable domain, filled in from reference TRBV27 and TRBJ1-4, reads EAQVTQNPRYLITVTGKKLTVTCSQNMNHEYMSWYRQDPGLGLRQIYYSMNVEVTDKGDVPEGYKVSRKEKRNFPLILESPSPNQTSLYFCASSSGNEKLFFGSGTQLSVL.